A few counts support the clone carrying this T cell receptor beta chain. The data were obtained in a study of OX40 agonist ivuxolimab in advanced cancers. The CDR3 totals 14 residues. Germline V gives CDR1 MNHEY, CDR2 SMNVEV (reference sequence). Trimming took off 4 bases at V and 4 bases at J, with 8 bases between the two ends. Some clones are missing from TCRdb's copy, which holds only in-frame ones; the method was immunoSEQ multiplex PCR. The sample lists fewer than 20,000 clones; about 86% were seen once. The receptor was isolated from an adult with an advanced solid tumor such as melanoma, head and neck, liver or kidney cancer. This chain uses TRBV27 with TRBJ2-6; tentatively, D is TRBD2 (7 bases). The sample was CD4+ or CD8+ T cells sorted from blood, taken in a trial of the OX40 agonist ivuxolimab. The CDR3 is CASSWGGGANVLTF. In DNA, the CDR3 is TGTGCCAGCAGTTGGGGGGGCGGGGCCAACGTCCTGACTTTC.